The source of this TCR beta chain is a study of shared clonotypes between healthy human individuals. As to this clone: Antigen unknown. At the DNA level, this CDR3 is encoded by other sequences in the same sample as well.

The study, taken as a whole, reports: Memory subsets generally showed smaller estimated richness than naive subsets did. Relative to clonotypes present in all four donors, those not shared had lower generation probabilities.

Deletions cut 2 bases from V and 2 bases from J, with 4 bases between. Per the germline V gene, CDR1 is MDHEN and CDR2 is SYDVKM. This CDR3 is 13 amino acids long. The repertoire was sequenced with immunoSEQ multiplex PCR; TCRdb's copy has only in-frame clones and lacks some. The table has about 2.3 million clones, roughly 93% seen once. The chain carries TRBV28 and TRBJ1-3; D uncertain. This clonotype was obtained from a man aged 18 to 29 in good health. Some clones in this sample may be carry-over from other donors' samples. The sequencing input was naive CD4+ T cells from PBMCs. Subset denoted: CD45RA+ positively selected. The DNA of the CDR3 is TGTGCCAGCAGTTTAAATACTGGAAACACCATATATTTT. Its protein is CASSLNTGNTIYF.